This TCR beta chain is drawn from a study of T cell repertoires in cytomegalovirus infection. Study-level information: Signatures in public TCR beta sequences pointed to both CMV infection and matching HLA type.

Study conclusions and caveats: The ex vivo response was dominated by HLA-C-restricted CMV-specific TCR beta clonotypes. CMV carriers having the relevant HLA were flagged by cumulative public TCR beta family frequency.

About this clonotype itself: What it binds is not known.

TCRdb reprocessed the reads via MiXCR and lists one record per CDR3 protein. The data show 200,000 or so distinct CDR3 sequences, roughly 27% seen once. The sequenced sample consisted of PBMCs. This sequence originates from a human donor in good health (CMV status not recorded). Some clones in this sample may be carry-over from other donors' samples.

The DNA of the CDR3 is TGTGCCAGCAGCCCCTTCATAAGCGGGGAAGCTGAAGCTTTCTTT. Translated: CASSPFISGEAEAFF. V and J are TRBV3-1 and TRBJ1-1; D is unresolved. CDR1 and CDR2 from the germline V gene are LGHDT and YNNKEL (reference sequence). With 4 bases removed from V and 6 bases from J, the gap between germline ends came to 18 bases. This CDR3 is built from 15 residues.